The present T cell receptor (beta chain) was sequenced within a study of T cell repertoires in cytomegalovirus infection. Across the whole study: Public TCR beta signature analysis indicated the presence of both CMV infection and matching HLA type.

A single record per CDR3 protein comes from TCRdb applying MiXCR to the reads. The sample has about 140,000 distinct CDR3 sequences; roughly 6.5% are singletons. Study observations and caveats: Ex vivo responses were dominated by HLA-C-restricted CMV-specific TCR beta clonotypes. Accumulated public TCR beta family frequency recognized individuals carrying CMV together with the relevant HLA.

About this clonotype: The target antigen is unknown.

This receptor was identified in a human donor in good health (CMV status not recorded). Some clones in this sample may be carry-over from other donors' samples. Sequenced input: PBMCs.

CDR3 coding DNA: TGTGCCAGCAGCTTAACTGGGGGGAGCTCTGGAAACACCATATATTTT. Amino acid sequence: CASSLTGGSSGNTIYF. The chain recombines TRBV7-3 with TRBJ1-3; D perhaps matches TRBD1 (5 bases). Germline-derived CDR1 and CDR2 are SGHTA and FQGTGA. V lost 0 bases and J lost 0, with 9 bases in between. CDR3 length: 16 amino acids.